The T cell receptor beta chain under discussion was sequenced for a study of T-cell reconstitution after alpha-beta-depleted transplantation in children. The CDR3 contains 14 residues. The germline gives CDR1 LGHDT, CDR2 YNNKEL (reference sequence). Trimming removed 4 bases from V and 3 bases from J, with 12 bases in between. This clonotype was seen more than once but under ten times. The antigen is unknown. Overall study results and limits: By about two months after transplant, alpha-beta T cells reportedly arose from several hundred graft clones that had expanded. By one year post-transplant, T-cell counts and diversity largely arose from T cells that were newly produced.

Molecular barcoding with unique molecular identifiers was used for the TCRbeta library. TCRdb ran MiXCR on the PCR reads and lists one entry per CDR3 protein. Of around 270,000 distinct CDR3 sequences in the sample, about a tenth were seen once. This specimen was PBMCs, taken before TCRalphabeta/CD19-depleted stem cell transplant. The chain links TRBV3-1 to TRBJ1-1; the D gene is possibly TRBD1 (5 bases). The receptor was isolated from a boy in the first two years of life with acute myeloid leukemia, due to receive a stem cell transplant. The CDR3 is CASSPTPGDTEAFF. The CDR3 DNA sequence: TGTGCCAGCAGCCCCACGCCGGGGGACACTGAAGCTTTCTTT.